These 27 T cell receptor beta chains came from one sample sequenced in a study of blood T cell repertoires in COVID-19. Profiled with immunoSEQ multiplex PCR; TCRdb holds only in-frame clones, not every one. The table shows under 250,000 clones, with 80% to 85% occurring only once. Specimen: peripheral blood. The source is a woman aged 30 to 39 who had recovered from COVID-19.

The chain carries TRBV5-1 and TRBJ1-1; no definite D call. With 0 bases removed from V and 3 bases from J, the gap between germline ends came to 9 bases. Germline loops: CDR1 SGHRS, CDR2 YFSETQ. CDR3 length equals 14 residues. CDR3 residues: CASSLDPEDTEAFF. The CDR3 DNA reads TGCGCCAGCAGCTTGGACCCAGAGGACACTGAAGCTTTCTTT.

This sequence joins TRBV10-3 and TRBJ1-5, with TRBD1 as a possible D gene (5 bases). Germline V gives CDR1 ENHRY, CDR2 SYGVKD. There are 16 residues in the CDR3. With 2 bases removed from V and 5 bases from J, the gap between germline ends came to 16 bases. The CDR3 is CAISERQGREDQPQHF. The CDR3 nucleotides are TGTGCCATCAGTGAGAGGCAGGGAAGGGAAGATCAGCCCCAGCATTTT.

The CDR3 spells CASSLGTGGAPQHF. The CDR3 DNA follows: TGCGCCAGCAGCCTCGGGACAGGCGGTGCACCCCAGCATTTT. The V gene is TRBV5-1, the J gene TRBJ1-5, with 8 bases identical to TRBD1. V shed 4 bases and J 10 bases; nucleotides not matched to a gene: 10. This CDR3 is built from 14 residues. Germline lookup yields CDR1 SGHRS and CDR2 YFSETQ.

The chain's CDR3 is CASRGWTGDNEQFF. CDR3 sequence (DNA): TGTGCCAGCAGGGGCTGGACAGGGGACAATGAGCAGTTCTTC. The chain has TRBV28 and TRBJ2-1, with 9 bases fitting TRBD1. The CDR3 extends over 14 amino acids. Trimming cost V 6 bases and J 5 bases; bases outside gene matches: 5. Germline V gene lookup returns CDR1 MDHEN and CDR2 SYDVKM.

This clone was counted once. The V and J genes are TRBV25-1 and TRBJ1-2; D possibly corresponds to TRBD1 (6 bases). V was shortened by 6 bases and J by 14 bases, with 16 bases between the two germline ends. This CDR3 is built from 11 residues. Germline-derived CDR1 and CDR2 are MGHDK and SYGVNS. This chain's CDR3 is CASSLGGEPTF. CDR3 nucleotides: TGTGCCAGCAGCCTAGGGGGAGAGCCTACCTTC.

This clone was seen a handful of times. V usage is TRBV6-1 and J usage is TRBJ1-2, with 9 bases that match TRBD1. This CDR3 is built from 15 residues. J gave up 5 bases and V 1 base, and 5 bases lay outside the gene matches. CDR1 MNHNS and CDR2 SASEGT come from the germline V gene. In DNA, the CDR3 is TGTGCCAGCAGTGAAGTCGGGACAGGGCTTTATGGCTACACCTTC. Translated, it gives CASSEVGTGLYGYTF.

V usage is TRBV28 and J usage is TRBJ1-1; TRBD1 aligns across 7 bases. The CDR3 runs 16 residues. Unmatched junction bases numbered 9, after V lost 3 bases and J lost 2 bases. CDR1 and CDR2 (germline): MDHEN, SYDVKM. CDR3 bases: TGTGCCAGCAGTTTCGTAGGGGGGACAGCTAACACTGAAGCTTTCTTT. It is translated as CASSFVGGTANTEAFF.

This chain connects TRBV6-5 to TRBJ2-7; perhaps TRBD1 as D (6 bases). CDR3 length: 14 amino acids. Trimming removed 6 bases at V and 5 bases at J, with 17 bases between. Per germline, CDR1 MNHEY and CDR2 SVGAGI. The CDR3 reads CASSDNTNRDEQYF. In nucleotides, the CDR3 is TGTGCCAGCAGCGACAATACCAACAGGGACGAGCAGTACTTC.

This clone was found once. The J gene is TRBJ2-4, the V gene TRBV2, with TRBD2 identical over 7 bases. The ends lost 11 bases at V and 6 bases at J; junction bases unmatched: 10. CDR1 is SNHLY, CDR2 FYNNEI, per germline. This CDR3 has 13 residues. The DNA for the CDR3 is TGTGCCGCACAAGGACTAGAAGGAAACATTCAGTACTTC. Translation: CAAQGLEGNIQYF.

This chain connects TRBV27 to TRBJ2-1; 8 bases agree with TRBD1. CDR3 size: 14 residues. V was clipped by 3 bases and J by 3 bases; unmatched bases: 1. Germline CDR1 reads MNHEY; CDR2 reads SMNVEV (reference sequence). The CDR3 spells CASSFDRGYNEQFF. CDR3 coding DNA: TGTGCCAGCAGTTTTGACAGGGGCTACAATGAGCAGTTCTTC.

CDR3 amino acids: CASSYSGDSIGSPLHF. CDR3 bases: TGTGCCAGCAGTTACTCGGGGGACTCCATAGGATCACCCCTCCACTTT. The rearrangement links TRBV6-5 to TRBJ1-6; D possibly corresponds to TRBD1 (5 bases). CDR3 length: 16 amino acids. V was pared by 0 bases and J by 10 bases, with 16 bases between. Germline CDR1 and CDR2: MNHEY and SVGAGI.

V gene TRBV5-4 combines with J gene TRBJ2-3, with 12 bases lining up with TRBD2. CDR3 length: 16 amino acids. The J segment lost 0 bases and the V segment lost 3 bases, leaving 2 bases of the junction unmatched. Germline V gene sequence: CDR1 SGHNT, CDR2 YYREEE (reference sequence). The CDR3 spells CASSWGLAGSTDTQYF. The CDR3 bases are TGTGCCAGCAGCTGGGGACTAGCGGGTAGCACAGATACGCAGTATTTT.

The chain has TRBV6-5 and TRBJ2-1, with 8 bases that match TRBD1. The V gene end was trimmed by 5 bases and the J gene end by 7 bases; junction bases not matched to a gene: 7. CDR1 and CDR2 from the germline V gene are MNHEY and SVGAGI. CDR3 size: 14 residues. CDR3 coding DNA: TGTGCCAGCAGTCCGGGACAGGAACGAAATGAGCAGTTCTTC. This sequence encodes CASSPGQERNEQFF.

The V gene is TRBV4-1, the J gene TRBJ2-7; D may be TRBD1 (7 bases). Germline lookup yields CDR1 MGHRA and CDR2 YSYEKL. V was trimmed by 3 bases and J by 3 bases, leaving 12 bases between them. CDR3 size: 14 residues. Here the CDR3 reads CASSQRDSYYEQYF. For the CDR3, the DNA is TGCGCCAGCAGCCAGCGGGACAGCTACTACGAGCAGTACTTC.

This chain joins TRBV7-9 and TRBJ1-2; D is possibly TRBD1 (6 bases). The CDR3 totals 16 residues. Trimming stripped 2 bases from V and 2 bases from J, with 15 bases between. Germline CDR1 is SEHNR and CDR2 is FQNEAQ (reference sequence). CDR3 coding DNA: TGTGCCAGCAGCTTAAAGGAGGGGGGGAGGAACTATGGCTACACCTTC. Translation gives CASSLKEGGRNYGYTF.

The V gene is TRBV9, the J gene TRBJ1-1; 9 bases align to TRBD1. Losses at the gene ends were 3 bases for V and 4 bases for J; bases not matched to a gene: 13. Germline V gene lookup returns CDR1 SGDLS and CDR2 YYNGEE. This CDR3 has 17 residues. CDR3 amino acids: CASSGNPGQGPGTEAFF. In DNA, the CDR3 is TGTGCCAGCAGCGGGAACCCGGGACAGGGTCCTGGCACTGAAGCTTTCTTT.

The CDR3 bases are TGCAGCGTTGGGAGACGCGGGCTCAGCACAGATACGCAGTATTTT. Protein sequence: CSVGRRGLSTDTQYF. This rearrangement joins TRBV29-1 to TRBJ2-3, with D tentatively TRBD2 (5 bases). Trimming stripped 4 bases from V and 0 bases from J, with 14 bases between. The CDR3 is 15 residues long. Germline CDR1 SQVTM, CDR2 ANQGSEA.

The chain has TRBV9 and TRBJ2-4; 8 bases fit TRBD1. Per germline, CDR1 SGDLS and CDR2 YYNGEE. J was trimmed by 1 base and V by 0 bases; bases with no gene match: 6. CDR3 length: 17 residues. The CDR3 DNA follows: TGTGCCAGCAGCGTAGGTGGCAGGGGGCTTGCCAAAAACATTCAGTACTTC. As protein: CASSVGGRGLAKNIQYF.

CDR3 in amino acids: CASSPMGGLGNEQYF. CDR3 bases: TGTGCCAGCAGCCCAATGGGGGGGCTTGGGAACGAGCAGTACTTC. The V call is TRBV7-9, the J call TRBJ2-7; D may be TRBD2 (7 bases). The germline V gene encodes CDR1 SEHNR and CDR2 FQNEAQ (reference sequence). The CDR3 spans 15 residues. Between the trimmed V and J ends, which lost 5 bases and 5 bases, there was a span of 19 bases. Filled out from reference TRBV7-9 and TRBJ2-7, the complete variable domain reads DTGVSQNPRHKITKRGQNVTFRCDPISEHNRLYWYRQTLGQGPEFLTYFQNEAQLEKSRLLSDRFSAERPKGSFSTLEIQRTEQGDSAMYLCASSPMGGLGNEQYFGPGTRLTVT.

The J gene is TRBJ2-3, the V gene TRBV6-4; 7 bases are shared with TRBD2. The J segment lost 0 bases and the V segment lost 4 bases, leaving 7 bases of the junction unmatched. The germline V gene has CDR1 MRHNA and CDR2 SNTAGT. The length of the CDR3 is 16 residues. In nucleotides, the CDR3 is TGTGCCAGCAGTGGAGAGACTAGCCAAAGCACAGATACGCAGTATTTT. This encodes CASSGETSQSTDTQYF.

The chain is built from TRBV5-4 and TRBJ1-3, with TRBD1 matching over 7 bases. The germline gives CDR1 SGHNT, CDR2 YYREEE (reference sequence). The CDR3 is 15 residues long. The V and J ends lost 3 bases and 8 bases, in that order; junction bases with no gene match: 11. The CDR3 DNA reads TGTGCCAGCAGCTCTCCAGGGACAGCGGAACACACCATATATTTT. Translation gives CASSSPGTAEHTIYF.

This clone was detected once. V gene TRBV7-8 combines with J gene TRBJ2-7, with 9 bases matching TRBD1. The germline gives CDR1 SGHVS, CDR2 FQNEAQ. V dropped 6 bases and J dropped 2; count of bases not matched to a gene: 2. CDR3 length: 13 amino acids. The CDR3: CASRDRGAYEQYF. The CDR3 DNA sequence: TGTGCCAGCAGGGACAGGGGAGCCTACGAGCAGTACTTC.

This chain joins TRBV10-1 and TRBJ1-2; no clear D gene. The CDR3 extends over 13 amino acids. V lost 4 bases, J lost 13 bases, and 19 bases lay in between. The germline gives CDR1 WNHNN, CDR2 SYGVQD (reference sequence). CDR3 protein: CASSAQEHAGVTF. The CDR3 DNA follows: TGCGCCAGCAGTGCTCAGGAACACGCGGGAGTCACCTTC.

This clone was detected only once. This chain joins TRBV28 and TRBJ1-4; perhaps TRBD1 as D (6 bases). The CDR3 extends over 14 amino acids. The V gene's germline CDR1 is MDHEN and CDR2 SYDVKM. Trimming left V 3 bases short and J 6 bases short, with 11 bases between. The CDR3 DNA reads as TGTGCCAGCAGTTTCCGGGGGGCAGATGAAAAACTGTTTTTT. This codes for CASSFRGADEKLFF.

Here the CDR3 DNA reads TGTGCCGGCACAGGGACCTACGAGCAGTACTTC. It specifies CAGTGTYEQYF. The gene calls are TRBV30 and TRBJ2-7; tentatively, D is TRBD1 (6 bases). V lost 8 bases and J lost 2, with 10 bases in between. CDR1 GTSNPN and CDR2 SVGIG come from the germline V gene (reference sequence). This CDR3 has 11 residues.

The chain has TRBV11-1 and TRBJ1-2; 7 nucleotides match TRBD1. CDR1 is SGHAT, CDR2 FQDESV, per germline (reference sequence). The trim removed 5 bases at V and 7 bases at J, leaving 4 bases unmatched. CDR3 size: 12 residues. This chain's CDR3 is CASSRDRFGYTF. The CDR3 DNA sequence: TGTGCCAGCAGCCGGGACAGATTTGGCTACACCTTC.

The CDR3 reads CASRPLAGGLGETQYF. The DNA of the CDR3 is TGTGCCAGCAGGCCACTAGCGGGAGGGCTCGGGGAGACCCAGTACTTC. The chain is built from TRBV28 and TRBJ2-5, with 13 bases identical to TRBD2. The CDR3 has 16 amino acids. Germline assignment: CDR1 MDHEN and CDR2 SYDVKM. Germline trimming cut 6 bases from V and 5 bases from J; bases unmatched to any gene: 9.